This T cell receptor beta chain was captured by sequencing in a study of beta chain features in type 1 diabetes. Whole-study results and caveats: Naive, central memory and Treg TCRB repertoires appeared more alike in patients than in healthy donors.

The germline V gene encodes CDR1 SGHAT and CDR2 FQNNGV. With 5 bases clipped from V and 4 bases from J, the junction kept 10 bases outside the gene matches. CDR3 length: 15 amino acids. What was sequenced were expressed TCRB transcripts, since all of the isolated RNA had been reverse transcribed. The assay was immunoSEQ multiplex PCR, and TCRdb's table has in-frame clones only and misses some. This sample has 310,000 or so clones, with under 8.5% found just once. This clone appeared a few times. No antigen is known for it. This TCR came from a woman between 18 and 29 years old in good health. Sequenced: central memory CD4+ T cells from blood. The chain carries TRBV11-2 and TRBJ2-7; TRBD2 matches at 8 bases. The CDR3 DNA is TGTGCCAGCAGCCCCGGTCCCACTAGCGGATACGAGCAGTACTTC. Translating gives CASSPGPTSGYEQYF.